This TCR beta chain was profiled in a study of blood T cell repertoires in COVID-19. At the level of the study: Donors in the United States, Italy and Spain gave samples during acute or convalescent COVID-19. The analysed material was cDNA or gDNA that came from T cells, B-cell-depleted T cells, or PBMCs.

The CDR3 is 17 residues long. Germline values: CDR1 SGHNT, CDR2 YYREEE (reference sequence). J was trimmed by 7 bases and V by 4 bases; bases with no gene match: 13. In the study's own analysis: Reference gene primer amplification yielded estimated nucleated cell counts. Assay: immunoSEQ multiplex PCR; the TCRdb copy retains only in-frame clones and omits some. V and J calls and clone size follow that table, whereas D and trimming were derived from the DNA. The table includes about 72,000 clones, nearly 90% detected once. The TCR originated in a man between 45 and 60 years old with acute or convalescent COVID-19. Sequencing input: peripheral blood. This rearrangement joins TRBV5-4 to TRBJ2-2; 10 bases are a match to TRBD1. The chain's CDR3 is CASSLPDRDRGFGELFF. CDR3 DNA sequence: TGTGCCAGCAGCCTCCCTGACCGGGACAGGGGTTTCGGGGAGCTGTTTTTT. Complete variable domain (other parts from reference TRBV5-4 and TRBJ2-2): ETGVTQSPTHLIKTRGQQVTLRCSSQSGHNTVSWYQQALGQGPQFIFQYYREEENGRGNFPPRFSGLQFPNYSSELNVNALELDDSALYLCASSLPDRDRGFGELFFGEGSRLTVL.